The text below deals with one T cell receptor beta chain. The record originates from a study of blood T cell repertoires in COVID-19. CDR3 length equals 16 residues. Germline V lookup: CDR1 MNHNS, CDR2 SASEGT. V was clipped by 1 base and J by 3 bases; unmatched bases: 5. As originally analysed: Estimation of nucleated cell counts was performed using reference gene primer amplification. Here immunoSEQ multiplex PCR was the method, and the copy in TCRdb shows in-frame clones only, minus some. That table is the source of V, J and clone size, and D and trimming were worked out from the DNA. The sample has about 130,000 clones; around 86% are singletons.

Specimen: peripheral blood. The V gene is TRBV6-1, the J gene TRBJ2-5, with 10 bases fitting TRBD1. This clonotype originated in a woman aged 65 to 85 with COVID-19, enrolled during active disease. This chain's CDR3 is CASSEVPTGGKETQYF. The CDR3 DNA sequence: TGTGCCAGCAGTGAAGTTCCGACAGGGGGCAAAGAGACCCAGTACTTC.